These 24 T cell receptor beta chains were sequenced from one sample in a study of shared T cell receptors in the human thymus. The protocol was immunoSEQ multiplex PCR, while the TCRdb copy is restricted to in-frame clones and leaves out a portion. The table lists some 720,000 clones, 85% to 90% of them singletons, with roughly 0.0097% in the top ten. The same data also contributed to another study, on human thymus T cells.

The sample taken for sequencing was thymocytes. The receptors stem from a boy younger than two with a congenital heart defect.

V usage is TRBV6-5 and J usage is TRBJ2-1, with D tentatively TRBD1 (5 bases). Trimming took 0 bases from V and 7 from J, leaving 13 bases between them. This CDR3 is built from 15 residues. Germline-derived CDR1 and CDR2 are MNHEY and SVGAGI. DNA for the CDR3: TGTGCCAGCAGTTACTCGGCGCAGGGTAGTAATGAGCAGTTCTTC. As protein: CASSYSAQGSNEQFF.

The CDR3 sequence: CASSGSQGAREKLFF. In nucleotides, the CDR3 is TGTGCCAGCAGCGGGTCACAGGGGGCAAGAGAAAAACTGTTTTTT. The rearrangement joins TRBV9 to TRBJ1-4; 9 nucleotides line up with TRBD1. This CDR3 is built from 15 residues. J gave up 8 bases and V 3 bases, and 8 bases lay outside the gene matches. Germline CDR1 is SGDLS and CDR2 is YYNGEE.

The chain uses TRBV27 and TRBJ1-2; 7 bases match TRBD1. CDR1 is MNHEY, CDR2 SMNVEV, per germline (reference sequence). V dropped 6 bases and J dropped 7; count of bases not matched to a gene: 8. CDR3 size: 13 residues. CDR3 sequence reads: CASSGEQGIGYTF. The CDR3 nucleotides read TGTGCCAGCAGCGGCGAACAGGGGATTGGCTACACCTTC.

The rearrangement links TRBV7-2 to TRBJ2-7; 9 nucleotides align to TRBD2. Germline V gene lookup returns CDR1 SGHTA and CDR2 FQGNSA. The CDR3 runs to 16 residues. Trimming cost V 1 base and J 1 base; bases outside gene matches: 5. In DNA, the CDR3 is TGTGCCAGCAGCTTAGTTACTAGCGGGCCGTCCTACGAGCAGTACTTC. The encoded protein is CASSLVTSGPSYEQYF.

The V call is TRBV27, the J call TRBJ1-4; maybe TRBD1 (5 bases). Germline CDR1 MNHEY, CDR2 SMNVEV (reference sequence). Trimming removed 5 bases from V and 3 bases from J, with 13 bases in between. The CDR3 consists of 15 residues. The CDR3 protein is CASSRFRAANEKLFF. CDR3 coding DNA: TGTGCCAGCAGTCGATTCAGGGCCGCTAATGAAAAACTGTTTTTT.

This clone was observed a single time. The gene calls are TRBV4-2 and TRBJ2-4, with a tentative D call TRBD1 (6 bases). The CDR3 has 17 residues. V was trimmed by 0 bases and J by 7 bases, leaving 19 bases between them. The germline V gene encodes CDR1 LGHNA and CDR2 YNFKEQ. Here the CDR3 reads CASSQDRGTRPTNIQYF. The DNA of the CDR3 is TGTGCCAGCAGCCAAGATAGAGGGACACGCCCCACGAACATTCAGTACTTC.

The V and J genes are TRBV27 and TRBJ2-7, with 13 bases matching TRBD2. The germline V gene has CDR1 MNHEY and CDR2 SMNVEV (reference sequence). This CDR3 spans 16 amino acids. After removal of 5 bases from V and 2 bases from J, the junction contained 6 bases not matched to a gene. The CDR3 DNA sequence: TGTGCCAGCAGTCAGAAACTAGCGGGAGGGCCCTACGAGCAGTACTTC. Protein product: CASSQKLAGGPYEQYF.

The chain has TRBV5-1 and TRBJ1-2; D is possibly TRBD1 (5 bases). The CDR3 spans 13 residues. Germline-derived CDR1 and CDR2 are SGHRS and YFSETQ. Trimming removed 4 bases from V and 5 bases from J, with 12 bases in between. CDR3 coding DNA: TGCGCCAGCAGCCGGATAGGGGTTTATGGCTACACCTTC. This codes for CASSRIGVYGYTF.

The rearrangement uses TRBV4-1 and TRBJ2-2; D ambiguous. There are 13 residues in the CDR3. In germline, CDR1 is MGHRA, CDR2 YSYEKL. The germline V and J ends were trimmed by 4 bases and 7 bases, with 10 bases remaining between them. CDR3 sequence: CASSRREVGELFF. The CDR3, as DNA: TGCGCCAGCAGCCGTCGAGAGGTCGGGGAGCTGTTTTTT.

In regard to this clone: This CDR3 is also generated by other DNA sequences in the sample. The chain links TRBV11-2 to TRBJ2-5; D is possibly TRBD2 (5 bases). The CDR3 consists of 14 residues. CDR1 and CDR2 from the germline V gene are SGHAT and FQNNGV. V was cut by 1 base and J by 5 bases, with 11 bases left in between. The CDR3 DNA is TGTGCCAGCAGCTTAGGGCTAGCCGGGGAGACCCAGTACTTC. Residues: CASSLGLAGETQYF.

Only one count was recorded for this clone. The V gene is TRBV7-7, the J gene TRBJ2-1, with 9 bases aligning to TRBD2. V was clipped by 4 bases and J by 6 bases; unmatched bases: 4. Germline V gene sequence: CDR1 SSHAT, CDR2 FNYEAQ (reference sequence). The CDR3 length is 14 residues. The CDR3 loop reads CASSSAGGGNEQFF. CDR3 nucleotides: TGTGCCAGCAGCTCGGCGGGGGGGGGCAATGAGCAGTTCTTC.

This chain connects TRBV11-2 to TRBJ1-4; D remains unclear. This CDR3 has 19 residues. Trimming pared 1 base from V and 2 bases from J, leaving 20 bases between. Germline CDR1 reads SGHAT; CDR2 reads FQNNGV. The CDR3 DNA reads TGTGCCAGCAGCTTAGTGCAATACCTACCCGGGGAGACTAATGAAAAACTGTTTTTT. Protein sequence: CASSLVQYLPGETNEKLFF.

With respect to this clone: Relative to the germline gene, one junction end is altered; a read error may explain this. J is TRBJ2-1 and V is TRBV5-1, with D maybe TRBD1 (5 bases). Looked up from germline, CDR1 is SGHRS and CDR2 is YFSETQ. The CDR3 has 14 amino acids. In DNA, the CDR3 is TGCGCCAGCAGCTCCCATGACAGAGACAAGGAGCAGTTCTTC. Encoded protein: CASSSHDRDKEQFF.

The rearrangement links TRBV29-1 to TRBJ2-7; the match to TRBD2 covers 9 bases. Germline V lookup: CDR1 SQVTM, CDR2 ANQGSEA. The trim removed 3 bases at V and 3 bases at J, leaving 9 bases unmatched. The CDR3 loop spans 15 amino acids. The DNA for the CDR3 is TGCAGCGTTGAGGGTCTAGCGGGGAAACACTACGAGCAGTACTTC. Protein sequence: CSVEGLAGKHYEQYF.

J is TRBJ2-1 and V is TRBV10-2; 11 nucleotides align to TRBD2. V dropped 11 bases and J dropped 4; count of bases not matched to a gene: 10. The CDR3 spans 15 residues. Per the germline V gene, CDR1 is WSHSY and CDR2 is SAAADI. Written as DNA, the CDR3 is TGCGCCTGTAAGGCGTCTAGCGGGAGGTACAATGAGCAGTTCTTC. It encodes CACKASSGRYNEQFF.

The rearrangement joins TRBV11-2 to TRBJ2-7; TRBD2 is a possible D gene (5 bases). CDR1 and CDR2 (germline): SGHAT, FQNNGV. The CDR3 covers 19 residues. Trimming took 2 bases from V and 0 from J, leaving 23 bases between them. The CDR3 region has the DNA TGTGCCAGCAGCTTAAAGCCCGAGCCTACTAGTCCCGACTCCTACGAGCAGTACTTC. This translates into CASSLKPEPTSPDSYEQYF.

V usage is TRBV27 and J usage is TRBJ1-1, with 8 bases that match TRBD1. Germline V gene lookup returns CDR1 MNHEY and CDR2 SMNVEV (reference sequence). There are 16 residues in the CDR3. The ends lost 0 bases at V and 6 bases at J; junction bases unmatched: 9. CDR3 residues: CASSLSGKDRDAEAFF. CDR3 DNA sequence: TGTGCCAGCAGTTTATCGGGAAAGGACAGGGACGCTGAAGCTTTCTTT.

CDR3 nucleotide sequence: TGTGCCAGCAGTGACGGCAGGGTGGGAGGCTACACCTTC. Its translation: CASSDGRVGGYTF. The chain is built from TRBV6-4 and TRBJ1-2; perhaps TRBD1 as D (5 bases). This CDR3 is built from 13 residues. Germline V gene sequence: CDR1 MRHNA, CDR2 SNTAGT. V lost 2 bases, J lost 8 bases, and 12 bases lay in between.

The chain joins TRBV2 to TRBJ2-7, with 12 positions matching TRBD2. CDR1 and CDR2 from the germline V gene are SNHLY and FYNNEI. This CDR3 is built from 17 residues. Trimming at V came to 5 bases and at J to 2 bases, leaving 10 bases not matched to a gene. This CDR3 reads CASSLRGLAGGPYEQYF. DNA for the CDR3: TGTGCCAGCAGTCTCAGGGGGCTAGCGGGAGGGCCCTACGAGCAGTACTTC. The complete variable domain, with remaining parts taken from reference TRBV2 and TRBJ2-7, reads EPEVTQTPSHQVTQMGQEVILRCVPISNHLYFYWYRQILGQKVEFLVSFYNNEISEKSEIFDDQFSVERPDGSNFTLKIRSTKLEDSAMYFCASSLRGLAGGPYEQYFGPGTRLTVT.

This chain connects TRBV29-1 to TRBJ2-5; unclear D gene. This CDR3 contains 16 residues. Trimming pared 1 base from V and 1 base from J, leaving 16 bases between. Germline assignment: CDR1 SQVTM and CDR2 ANQGSEA. The CDR3 protein is CSVEALARQPQETQYF. CDR3 nucleotides: TGCAGCGTTGAAGCCCTTGCTAGGCAGCCCCAAGAGACCCAGTACTTC.

This rearrangement joins TRBV7-9 to TRBJ2-7, with 9 bases fitting TRBD2. Looked up from germline, CDR1 is SEHNR and CDR2 is FQNEAQ (reference sequence). V lost 0 bases to trimming and J lost 6 bases; unmatched junction nucleotides: 15. This CDR3 is built from 18 residues. CDR3 residues: CASSLAREGAQPRSEQYF. For the CDR3, the DNA is TGTGCCAGCAGCTTAGCGCGGGAGGGGGCCCAACCCCGCTCCGAGCAGTACTTC.

The genes are TRBV4-3 and TRBJ2-7; 9 bases agree with TRBD1. The CDR3 totals 17 residues. Germline values: CDR1 LGHNA, CDR2 YSLEER. Trimming removed 0 bases from V and 3 bases from J; junction bases left unmatched: 9. Here the CDR3 DNA reads TGCGCCAGCAGCCAAGATAGGACAGGGGCTTCTAGCTACGAGCAGTACTTC. Protein: CASSQDRTGASSYEQYF.

The gene calls are TRBV30 and TRBJ2-5, with D possibly being TRBD2 (6 bases). With the DNA end fitting TRBJ2-7 better, the J assignment may be wrong. Germline values: CDR1 GTSNPN, CDR2 SVGIG (reference sequence). This CDR3 has 14 amino acids. CDR3 nucleotides: TGTGCCTGGAGTCCACGGGGGACCCTCGACGAGCAGTACTTC. Translation: CAWSPRGTLDEQYF.

This sequence joins TRBV6-5 and TRBJ2-5, with TRBD2 matching 10 bases. CDR1 is MNHEY and CDR2 is SVGAGI in the germline V gene. Trimming cost V 1 base and J 2 bases; bases outside gene matches: 4. CDR3 size: 16 residues. CDR3 nucleotides: TGTGCCAGCAGTTACTTAGGACTAGCGGAACAAGAGACCCAGTACTTC. It specifies CASSYLGLAEQETQYF.